The sequence of this T cell receptor beta chain was determined in a study of T cells after posttransplantation cyclophosphamide (dated by TCRdb to 2016 to 2017). With respect to the entire study: The study tracked T cell repertoire reconstitution by TRB sequencing after myeloablative bone marrow transplantation using posttransplantation cyclophosphamide as GVHD prophylaxis. TRA and TRB clonality were tightly correlated in 10 or so samples, so subsequent TCR analyses focused on TRB only. TRB sequencing was also done on up to 3 additional blood samples from 2 to 5.2 years after transplant in 3 patients, and on pretransplant blood from 4 patients. Antigen receptor sequencing covered samples from approximately 38 PTCy-treated patients and approximately 15 of their related bone marrow donors. Public TRB sequences were queried against a database of over 3,500 sequences associated with responses to pathogens, tumor antigens, self-antigens and alloantigens. Blood from all 35 or so PTCy patients with 1-year posttransplant specimens was subjected to TRB sequencing. The full study reports these points: The TRB repertoires of T cells infiltrating skin or GI tract showed only limited overlap with the TRB repertoires of T cells in blood. Donor-recipient similarity was low at 1-2 months but rose over the first year, and later blood repertoires were often dominated by donor CD8+ memory clones. Across over 40 patients, TRB clonality was highly associated with recipient CMV seropositivity and CMV reactivation, and diversity in PTCy patients was similar to diversity in CNI/methotrexate controls.

Genomic DNA was used for TRB sequencing, which was performed with the immunoSEQ assay at survey resolution or with the hsTCRB kit. On the study's bioinformatics: Initial read processing used immunoSEQ software, and repertoire analyses used the LymphoSeq R package. Clonality was calculated as 1 minus normalized Shannon entropy, and the Gini coefficient was also calculated for each TRB dataset. Phenotypes of unsorted samples were inferred by mapping TRB sequences from sorted subsets of the recipient or donor onto unsorted samples of the same recipient. In its TCRdb copy, this immuneACCESS table keeps in-frame sequences only and misses some clones. Where compared with another copy, unresolved V genes explain less than half of these, and the others have no known cause. V, J and clone size are taken as reported in that table, and D and trimming were inferred from the DNA itself. Recorded for this sample are about 3,100 clones; over 65% of them occurred a single time. The ten most abundant clones make up around 11% of the sample.

Turning to this clone: Its antigen target is currently unknown. No qualities accompany the bases; no much larger clone lies one base away.

Deletion took 0 bases off V and 9 bases off J, with a span of 10 bases between the germline ends. Reading the germline V gene gives CDR1 SGHDT and CDR2 YYEEEE. The cysteine opens and the phenylalanine closes a CDR3 of 13 amino acids. The read is trimmed to its CDR3 DNA, 39 bases read in frame from base 1. Peripheral blood samples were provided by related bone marrow donors on the day of marrow donation. Mononuclear cells from peripheral blood and bone marrow were separated by Ficoll-Hypaque density centrifugation and then cryopreserved. Sorting of CD4+ and CD8+ T cells, including naive and memory subsets, was performed by FACS on a FACSAria II.

Specimen: CD8+ T cells sorted from PBMCs. The clonotype comes from a woman aged 45-65 years in good health and a related stem cell transplant donor. Recombination linked TRBV5-6 to TRBJ1-5; the D gene cannot be named for sure. At the DNA level, the sequence is TGTGCCAGCAGCTTGGGACCAGGTGGGCCCCAGCATTTT. This sequence encodes CASSLGPGGPQHF. Extended through the reference TRBV5-6 and TRBJ1-5 proteins, this CDR3 yields the full variable domain: DAGVTQSPTHLIKTRGQQVTLRCSPKSGHDTVSWYQQALGQGPQFIFQYYEEEERQRGNFPDRFSGHQFPNYSSELNVNALLLGDSALYLCASSLGPGGPQHFGDGTRLSIL.